Below are 9 T cell receptor beta chains sequenced from a single sample in a study of CD8 T cells in Susac syndrome. Reverse transcription used roughly 0.5 to 1 ug RNA and random hexamers. TCRdb processed the immunoSEQ multiplex PCR reads anew with MiXCR; each CDR3 protein has one entry. The sample holds 150,000 to 200,000 distinct CDR3 sequences, approximately 93% seen once. Sequencing was performed on CD4+ T cells from PBMCs. These receptors came from a human donor with multiple sclerosis.

The chain uses TRBV3-1 and TRBJ2-3; the D gene is possibly TRBD2 (6 bases). CDR3 length: 16 residues. Germline assignment: CDR1 LGHDT and CDR2 YNNKEL (reference sequence). Trimming pared 2 bases from V and 2 bases from J, leaving 14 bases between. CDR3 loop: CASSQRGREVTDTQYF. The CDR3 region has the DNA TGTGCCAGCAGCCAACGGGGCAGGGAGGTCACAGATACGCAGTATTTT.

The CDR3 protein is CASSLYRGGETQYF. CDR3 nucleotides: TGTGCCAGCAGTTTATACCGGGGCGGAGAGACCCAGTACTTC. This chain uses TRBV12-3 or TRBV12-4 with TRBJ2-5, with D possibly called TRBD1 or TRBD2 (5 bases each). The CDR3 has 14 amino acids. V was shortened by 2 bases and J by 4 bases, with 11 bases between the two germline ends.

This sequence joins TRBV7-2 and TRBJ1-1; the D gene is possibly TRBD1 (5 bases). The CDR3 is 15 residues long. Germline V gene sequence: CDR1 SGHTA, CDR2 FQGNSA. The V and J ends lost 6 bases and 1 base respectively, with 15 bases between them. CDR3 amino acids: CASRPQGFRNTEAFF. The CDR3 DNA reads as TGTGCCAGCAGACCCCAGGGATTCCGGAACACTGAAGCTTTCTTT.

The chain is built from TRBV4-3 and TRBJ2-1; 11 nucleotides agree with TRBD2. The CDR3 extends over 17 amino acids. The V and J ends lost 4 bases and 5 bases, in that order; junction bases with no gene match: 10. Germline CDR1 LGHNA, CDR2 YSLEER. The CDR3 nucleotides read TGCGCCAGCAGCCTTGACCTCCTAGCGGGAGGCCACAATGAGCAGTTCTTC. This encodes CASSLDLLAGGHNEQFF.

Only a few counts were recorded for this clonotype. The chain joins TRBV2 to TRBJ2-3, with a possible D match to TRBD2 (6 bases). V lost 7 bases to trimming and J lost 2 bases, with 13 bases between them. CDR1 and CDR2 (germline): SNHLY, FYNNEI. The CDR3 runs 14 residues. CDR3 sequence reads: CASKAGSYTDTQYF. DNA of the CDR3: TGTGCCAGCAAGGCGGGATCATACACAGATACGCAGTATTTT.

The chain links TRBV12-3 or TRBV12-4 to TRBJ2-7; D assignment may be TRBD1 or TRBD2 (6 bases each). V was trimmed by 1 base and J by 3 bases, leaving 10 bases between them. This CDR3 has 14 residues. This CDR3 is CASSLGGALYEQYF. The DNA for the CDR3 is TGTGCCAGCAGTTTAGGGGGGGCCCTCTACGAGCAGTACTTC.

The chain joins TRBV20-1 to TRBJ2-1; tentative D call: TRBD2 (5 bases). Trimming took off 6 bases at V and 5 bases at J, with 26 bases between the two ends. CDR1 is DFQATT and CDR2 is SNEGSKA in the germline V gene (reference sequence). The CDR3 has 17 residues. This CDR3 reads CSALGGPLIQINNEQFF. The CDR3, as DNA: TGCAGTGCCCTCGGAGGTCCCCTAATACAGATAAACAATGAGCAGTTCTTC.

V usage is TRBV5-1 and J usage is TRBJ1-1, with TRBD1 matching 8 bases. After removal of 1 base from V and 9 bases from J, the junction contained 5 bases not matched to a gene. From germline, CDR1 is SGHRS and CDR2 YFSETQ. CDR3 length: 13 amino acids. CDR3 in DNA: TGCGCCAGCAGCTTGTATGGGGACAGGAAAGCTTTCTTT. Protein sequence: CASSLYGDRKAFF.

The chain uses TRBV6-5 and TRBJ1-2, with a weak D call TRBD1 (6 bases). This CDR3 comprises 13 residues. Trimming left V 6 bases short and J 8 bases short, with 16 bases between. CDR1 and CDR2 (germline): MNHEY, SVGAGI. CDR3 sequence reads: CASSPTRGRGYTF. CDR3 DNA: TGTGCCAGCAGCCCGACCAGGGGAAGAGGCTACACCTTC.